Below, 20 T cell receptor beta chains from the same sample are listed, as sequenced in a study of T cell changes during pregnancy in multiple sclerosis. The method was immunoSEQ multiplex PCR; TCRdb's version includes in-frame clones alone and lacks a portion of them. The sample consists of roughly 70,000 clones, 75% to 90% of them appearing once. Source: peripheral blood, taken before pregnancy. The receptor set was obtained from a female donor with multiple sclerosis, enrolled in a pregnancy study.

The chain couples TRBV5-1 to TRBJ1-4; D unresolved. Germline V gene lookup returns CDR1 SGHRS and CDR2 YFSETQ. Trimming took 0 bases from V and 7 from J, leaving 7 bases between them. CDR3 length: 13 amino acids. The CDR3 here is CASSLGRGEKLFF. CDR3 coding DNA: TGCGCCAGCAGCTTGGGACGGGGTGAAAAACTGTTTTTT.

The chain has TRBV6-1 and TRBJ1-5; 10 nucleotides match TRBD1. The CDR3 loop spans 15 amino acids. Germline V gives CDR1 MNHNS, CDR2 SASEGT. J gave up 7 bases and V 1 base, and 4 bases lay outside the gene matches. The CDR3 nucleotides are TGTGCCAGCAGTGAAGGGACAGGGGGATACCAGCCCCAGCATTTT. This sequence encodes CASSEGTGGYQPQHF.

The J gene is TRBJ2-3, the V gene TRBV7-6, with TRBD2 matching over 7 bases. This CDR3 contains 16 residues. Germline V CDR1 and CDR2: SGHVS, FNYEAQ. V trimming: 5 bases; J trimming: 5 bases; junction bases outside the gene matches: 13. CDR3 residues: CASSPSWGGFGDTQYF. The DNA for the CDR3 is TGTGCCAGCAGCCCGAGCTGGGGGGGGTTTGGAGATACGCAGTATTTT. Full variable domain (missing parts from reference TRBV7-6 and TRBJ2-3): GAGVSQSPRYKVTKRGQDVALRCDPISGHVSLYWYRQALGQGPEFLTYFNYEAQQDKSGLPNDRFSAERPEGSISTLTIQRTEQRDSAMYRCASSPSWGGFGDTQYFGPGTRLTVL.

The CDR3 spells CASSLDRPHFGYTF. CDR3 bases: TGTGCCAGCAGTTTAGACAGGCCACACTTTGGCTACACCTTC. The chain joins TRBV28 to TRBJ1-2, with a possible D match to TRBD1 (6 bases). The length of the CDR3 is 14 residues. The germline V gene has CDR1 MDHEN and CDR2 SYDVKM. Trimming stripped 2 bases from V and 7 bases from J, with 14 bases between.

The chain links TRBV5-6 to TRBJ2-1, with a tentative D call TRBD1 (6 bases). CDR3 length: 16 amino acids. The germline V and J ends were trimmed by 0 bases and 7 bases, with 17 bases remaining between them. Germline CDR1 SGHDT, CDR2 YYEEEE. The CDR3 sequence: CASSLEWLGGRNEQFF. DNA for the CDR3: TGTGCCAGCAGCTTGGAATGGCTAGGGGGACGGAATGAGCAGTTCTTC. Supplemented by reference TRBV5-6 and TRBJ2-1, the full variable domain reads DAGVTQSPTHLIKTRGQQVTLRCSPKSGHDTVSWYQQALGQGPQFIFQYYEEEERQRGNFPDRFSGHQFPNYSSELNVNALLLGDSALYLCASSLEWLGGRNEQFFGPGTRLTVL.

The chain recombines TRBV7-7 with TRBJ2-5; 9 nucleotides line up with TRBD1. Germline CDR1 and CDR2: SSHAT and FNYEAQ (reference sequence). V was clipped by 4 bases and J by 4 bases; unmatched bases: 4. This CDR3 is 14 amino acids long. This CDR3 reads CASSSRTGAETQYF. In DNA form, the CDR3 reads TGTGCCAGCAGCTCCAGGACAGGGGCAGAGACCCAGTACTTC.

The chain links TRBV27 to TRBJ1-1; D is uncertain. The germline CDR1 and CDR2 sequences are MNHEY and SMNVEV (reference sequence). The CDR3 extends over 14 amino acids. V was cut by 8 bases and J by 5 bases, with 18 bases left in between. Here the CDR3 DNA reads TGTGCCAGCTATTTTGGGGAGTTTCGGACTGAAGCTTTCTTT. This translates into CASYFGEFRTEAFF.

The chain employs TRBV18 and TRBJ1-6, with 7 bases aligning to TRBD1. The germline gives CDR1 KGHSH, CDR2 LQKENI. CDR3 length equals 15 residues. J lost 3 bases, V lost 1 base, and 0 bases had no gene match. The CDR3 DNA is TGTGCCAGCTCACCACGGGACAGCTATAATTCACCCCTCCACTTT. This translates into CASSPRDSYNSPLHF.

J is TRBJ1-5 and V is TRBV9, with D hard to call. V was shortened by 0 bases and J by 5 bases, with 9 bases between the two germline ends. This CDR3 region has 14 residues. Germline-derived CDR1 and CDR2 are SGDLS and YYNGEE. CDR3 nucleotides: TGTGCCAGCAGCGTAGCGGAGACTCATCAGCCCCAGCATTTT. This sequence encodes CASSVAETHQPQHF.

The chain links TRBV4-2 to TRBJ1-1; possibly TRBD1 for D (5 bases). CDR1 and CDR2 from the germline V gene are LGHNA and YNFKEQ. The CDR3 extends over 18 amino acids. Trimming stripped 4 bases from V and 1 base from J, with 22 bases between. CDR3 sequence (DNA): TGTGCCAGCAGCCCACAAATACGGACGGGGACTCGGAACACTGAAGCTTTCTTT. It yields the protein CASSPQIRTGTRNTEAFF.

The chain couples TRBV30 to TRBJ1-1; 7 nucleotides match TRBD1. The CDR3 extends over 12 amino acids. The ends lost 0 bases at V and 11 bases at J; junction bases unmatched: 6. Germline lookup yields CDR1 GTSNPN and CDR2 SVGIG (reference sequence). The CDR3 nucleotides are TGTGCCTGGAGTGTCGACAGGGCCGGGGCTTTCTTT. Its translation is CAWSVDRAGAFF. The full variable domain, in which reference TRBV30 and TRBJ1-1 provide the parts outside the CDR3, is SQTIHQWPATLVQPVGSPLSLECTVEGTSNPNLYWYRQAAGRGLQLLFYSVGIGQISSEVPQNLSASRPQDRQFILSSKKLLLSDSGFYLCAWSVDRAGAFFGQGTRLTVV.

This chain links TRBV7-2 with TRBJ2-7; 10 nucleotides line up with TRBD1. Germline CDR1 is SGHTA and CDR2 is FQGNSA. V shed 5 bases, J shed 7 bases, and the junction held 8 bases outside the gene matches. CDR3 length equals 14 residues. In DNA, the CDR3 is TGTGCCAGCAGCGATCCGACAGGGGGCAGAGAGCAGTACTTC. Translation gives CASSDPTGGREQYF. Together with reference TRBV7-2 and TRBJ2-7, the CDR3 gives the full variable domain: GAGVSQSPSNKVTEKGKDVELRCDPISGHTALYWYRQSLGQGLEFLIYFQGNSAPDKSGLPSDRFSAERTGGSVSTLTIQRTQQEDSAVYLCASSDPTGGREQYFGPGTRLTVT.

V and J are TRBV7-3 and TRBJ2-1; 11 positions agree with TRBD2. The CDR3 totals 18 residues. Germline V lookup: CDR1 SGHTA, CDR2 FQGTGA. Losses at the gene ends were 3 bases for V and 0 bases for J; bases not matched to a gene: 7. CDR3: CASSFKPSGGISYNEQFF. The CDR3 DNA sequence: TGTGCCAGCAGCTTTAAACCTAGCGGGGGGATCTCCTACAATGAGCAGTTCTTC.

This clone was picked up one time. V is TRBV6-5 and J is TRBJ1-5; 8 bases align to TRBD1. CDR1 and CDR2 from the germline V gene are MNHEY and SVGAGI. The CDR3 is 13 amino acids. V lost 6 bases, J lost 2 bases, and 0 bases stayed unmatched. The CDR3, as DNA: TGTGCCAGCAGGGGACAGGGCAATCAGCCCCAGCATTTT. Protein sequence: CASRGQGNQPQHF.

In its sample, this clone was seen once. This chain uses TRBV5-4 with TRBJ2-3, with 8 bases identical to TRBD2. From germline, CDR1 is SGHNT and CDR2 YYREEE (reference sequence). The CDR3 covers 15 residues. V lost 0 bases and J lost 3; bases outside the gene matches: 3. CDR3 in amino acids: CASSLGGLATDTQYF. Here the CDR3 DNA reads TGTGCCAGCAGCTTGGGAGGACTAGCAACAGATACGCAGTATTTT. The entire variable domain, with the rest obtained from reference TRBV5-4 and TRBJ2-3, is as follows: ETGVTQSPTHLIKTRGQQVTLRCSSQSGHNTVSWYQQALGQGPQFIFQYYREEENGRGNFPPRFSGLQFPNYSSELNVNALELDDSALYLCASSLGGLATDTQYFGPGTRLTVL.

The chain carries TRBV18 and TRBJ1-4; possibly TRBD1 for D (5 bases). The CDR3 has 15 amino acids. The V gene lost 6 bases and the J gene lost 7 bases, with 18 bases spanning the gap. Germline loops: CDR1 KGHSH, CDR2 LQKENI. The CDR3 loop reads CASSPSWQGGEKLFF. The CDR3 DNA is TGTGCCAGCTCTCCCAGCTGGCAGGGCGGTGAAAAACTGTTTTTT.

This clone was recorded only once. The chain carries TRBV11-3 and TRBJ2-1; 7 bases agree with TRBD2. CDR1 is SGHNT and CDR2 is YENEEA in the germline V gene. V lost 2 bases, J lost 12 bases, and 7 bases stayed unmatched. The CDR3 totals 13 residues. CDR3 residues: CASSLNGLDAQFF. The CDR3 DNA sequence: TGTGCCAGCAGCTTAAACGGACTAGATGCGCAGTTCTTC. Full variable domain (remainder filled in from reference TRBV11-3 and TRBJ2-1): EAGVVQSPRYKIIEKKQPVAFWCNPISGHNTLYWYLQNLGQGPELLIRYENEEAVDDSQLPKDRFSAERLKGVDSTLKIQPAELGDSAVYLCASSLNGLDAQFFGPGTRLTVL.

The chain combines TRBV2 with TRBJ1-2; 8 bases are a match to TRBD1. Trimming removed 5 bases from V and 8 bases from J; junction bases left unmatched: 4. CDR1 and CDR2 (germline): SNHLY, FYNNEI. The CDR3 has 12 amino acids. This chain's CDR3 is CASSSWTGGYTF. For the CDR3, the DNA is TGTGCCAGCAGTTCTTGGACAGGGGGCTACACCTTC.

This chain links TRBV5-4 with TRBJ2-7, with 9 bases fitting TRBD1. The CDR3 has 15 residues. The germline gives CDR1 SGHNT, CDR2 YYREEE (reference sequence). With 4 bases clipped from V and 1 base from J, the junction kept 6 bases outside the gene matches. CDR3 loop: CASSPGTGMSYEQYF. CDR3 coding DNA: TGTGCCAGCAGCCCCGGGACAGGGATGTCCTACGAGCAGTACTTC.

The V call is TRBV21-1, the J call TRBJ2-7; the DNA was not used to check the table's D call, TRBD2. TRBV21-1 is annotated as a pseudogene. The CDR3 loop spans 14 amino acids. In nucleotides, the CDR3 is TGTGCCAGCAGCAAATGGGACTTCTACTACGAGCAGTACTTC. It translates to CASSKWDFYYEQYF.